This is a list of T cell receptor beta chains from one sample in a study of T cell repertoires in cytomegalovirus infection. TCRdb ran MiXCR on the reads and lists one entry per CDR3 protein. The sample consists of about 480,000 distinct CDR3 sequences, 30% to 40% of them appearing once. What these receptors recognize is not known. The specimen comprised cultured PBMCs, sampled from culture after CMV antigen stimulation. Receptor source: a human donor in good health (CMV status not recorded). Some clones in this sample may be carry-over from other donors' samples. The CDR3 runs from the conserved cysteine through the conserved F or W. Each record gives: CDR3 length, clone size, J gene, D gene, V gene, CDR3 protein, CDR3 DNA. A D gene is named only where the DNA matches it firmly. The size of a clone is reported for some rows only, either as once, few or many, or as a class for expanded clones.

cdr3_length: 14; clone_size: few; j_call: TRBJ2-7; d_call: TRBD1; v_call: TRBV7-2; cdr3_aa: CASSSSRGPYEQYF; cdr3_nt: TGTGCCAGCAGCTCTTCCAGGGGGCCCTACGAGCAGTACTTC
cdr3_length: 16; clone_size: many; j_call: TRBJ1-5; d_call: TRBD1; v_call: TRBV7-6; cdr3_aa: CASSPGQGAGNQPQHF; cdr3_nt: TGTGCCAGCAGCCCAGGACAGGGGGCAGGCAATCAGCCCCAGCATTTT
cdr3_length: 14; clone_size: few; j_call: TRBJ1-2; d_call: .; v_call: TRBV5-6; cdr3_aa: CASSLDAKNYGYTF; cdr3_nt: TGTGCCAGCAGCTTGGATGCGAAGAACTATGGCTACACCTTC
cdr3_length: 17; clone_size: .; j_call: TRBJ2-1; d_call: TRBD2; v_call: TRBV5-1; cdr3_aa: CASSLRGVGLALDEQFF; cdr3_nt: TGCGCCAGCAGCTTGCGGGGAGTCGGACTAGCGTTAGATGAGCAGTTCTTC
cdr3_length: 14; clone_size: .; j_call: TRBJ2-2; d_call: .; v_call: TRBV20-1; cdr3_aa: CSAGTYKGTGELFF; cdr3_nt: TGCAGTGCTGGAACTTATAAGGGCACCGGGGAGCTGTTTTTT
cdr3_length: 15; clone_size: few; j_call: TRBJ1-5; d_call: TRBD1; v_call: TRBV6-2/TRBV6-3; cdr3_aa: CASTKWGQGSQPQHF; cdr3_nt: TGTGCCAGTACGAAGTGGGGACAGGGGTCTCAGCCCCAGCATTTT
cdr3_length: 18; clone_size: .; j_call: TRBJ2-3; d_call: TRBD2; v_call: TRBV27; cdr3_aa: CASRRTGGGLAGGGTQYF; cdr3_nt: TGTGCCAGCAGAAGGACAGGGGGAGGACTAGCGGGAGGTGGTACGCAGTATTTT
cdr3_length: 16; clone_size: .; j_call: TRBJ2-1; d_call: TRBD2; v_call: TRBV7-3; cdr3_aa: CASSLTGLAGVSEQFF; cdr3_nt: TGTGCCAGCAGCTTAACCGGACTAGCGGGAGTTAGTGAGCAGTTCTTC
cdr3_length: 17; clone_size: many; j_call: TRBJ1-3; d_call: TRBD1; v_call: TRBV7-2; cdr3_aa: CASSLWTGVVSGNTIYF; cdr3_nt: TGTGCCAGCAGCTTATGGACAGGAGTTGTTTCTGGAAACACCATATATTTT
cdr3_length: 13; clone_size: .; j_call: TRBJ1-4; d_call: .; v_call: TRBV5-1; cdr3_aa: CASSYGHNEKLFF; cdr3_nt: TGCGCCAGCAGCTACGGACATAATGAAAAACTGTTTTTT
cdr3_length: 13; clone_size: many; j_call: TRBJ2-5; d_call: .; v_call: TRBV5-1; cdr3_aa: CASSSWLEETQYF; cdr3_nt: TGCGCCAGCAGCTCGTGGTTGGAGGAGACCCAGTACTTC
cdr3_length: 15; clone_size: once; j_call: TRBJ1-5; d_call: TRBD1; v_call: TRBV2; cdr3_aa: CASSFPGQGFGPQHF; cdr3_nt: TGTGCCAGCAGTTTTCCGGGACAGGGCTTTGGGCCCCAGCATTTT